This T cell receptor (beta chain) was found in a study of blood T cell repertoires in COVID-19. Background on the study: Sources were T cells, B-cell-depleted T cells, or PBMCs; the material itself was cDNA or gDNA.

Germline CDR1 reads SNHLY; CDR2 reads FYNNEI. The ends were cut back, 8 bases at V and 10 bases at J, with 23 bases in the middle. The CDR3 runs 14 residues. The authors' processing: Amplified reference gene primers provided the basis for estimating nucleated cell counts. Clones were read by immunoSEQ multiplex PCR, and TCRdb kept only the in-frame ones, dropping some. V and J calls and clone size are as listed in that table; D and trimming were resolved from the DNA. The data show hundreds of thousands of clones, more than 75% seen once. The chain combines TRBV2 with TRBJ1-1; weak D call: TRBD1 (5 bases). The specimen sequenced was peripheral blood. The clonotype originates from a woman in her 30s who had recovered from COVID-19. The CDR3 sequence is CASPHTGDTLGAFF. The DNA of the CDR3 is TGTGCCAGCCCTCATACAGGCGATACTCTTGGAGCTTTCTTT.